A single sample gave rise to the 20 T cell receptor beta chains below, sequenced in a study of blood T cell repertoires in COVID-19. The data were produced by immunoSEQ multiplex PCR, yet TCRdb's version contains in-frame clones alone and is incomplete. The repertoire holds about 250,000 clones, with approximately 83% as singletons. Source material: peripheral blood. These receptors all come from a man aged 80 or over with acute or convalescent COVID-19.

The V call is TRBV5-1, the J call TRBJ2-7; maybe TRBD1 (6 bases). CDR1 is SGHRS and CDR2 is YFSETQ in the germline V gene. The V gene lost 6 bases and the J gene lost 6 bases, with 19 bases spanning the gap. This CDR3 is built from 14 residues. The CDR3 nucleotides are TGCGCCAGCACCCCTAGTTTATCAGGGGCCGAGCAGTACTTC. Translation: CASTPSLSGAEQYF.

V and J are TRBV2 and TRBJ1-1; the match to TRBD1 covers 7 bases. J was trimmed by 1 base and V by 8 bases; bases with no gene match: 10. CDR1 is SNHLY and CDR2 is FYNNEI in the germline V gene. There are 15 residues in the CDR3. CDR3 DNA sequence: TGTGCCAGCGGGACAGAGTCTTCGGAGAACACTGAAGCTTTCTTT. Translation gives CASGTESSENTEAFF.

V usage is TRBV12-3 or TRBV12-4 and J usage is TRBJ1-2; no reliable D call. V lost 3 bases, J lost 4 bases, and 6 bases lay in between. The CDR3 contains 12 residues. The CDR3 is CASSLASYGYTF. CDR3 sequence (DNA): TGTGCCAGCAGTTTGGCCTCCTATGGCTACACCTTC.

The genes are TRBV3-1 (or the pseudogene TRBV3-2) and TRBJ1-5, with 7 bases lining up with TRBD1. J gave up 7 bases and V 5 bases, and 5 bases lay outside the gene matches. The CDR3 totals 13 residues. The germline CDR1 and CDR2 sequences are LGHDT and YNNKEL (reference sequence). The CDR3 DNA reads TGTGCCAGCAGCAATACAGGGGCCCAGCCCCAGCATTTT. The encoded protein is CASSNTGAQPQHF.

The chain is built from TRBV3-1 (or the pseudogene TRBV3-2) and TRBJ2-7; D possibly corresponds to TRBD2 (5 bases). CDR3 length: 14 residues. V lost 4 bases and J 0 bases, leaving 10 bases between the germline ends. Germline CDR1 is LGHDT and CDR2 is YNNKEL (reference sequence). The CDR3 spells CASSLRGNSYEQYF. The CDR3 region has the DNA TGTGCCAGCAGCCTCCGGGGAAACTCCTACGAGCAGTACTTC.

The gene calls are TRBV19 and TRBJ2-7; weak D call: TRBD1 (6 bases). Trimming cost V 5 bases and J 6 bases, with 20 bases left between them. Germline lookup yields CDR1 LNHDA and CDR2 SQIVND (reference sequence). The CDR3 consists of 15 residues. The CDR3 nucleotides read TGTGCCAGTAGTCCTACGACAGGATACCTACTCGAGCAGTACTTC. It specifies CASSPTTGYLLEQYF.

The chain links TRBV3-1 (or the pseudogene TRBV3-2) to TRBJ2-6; TRBD2 is a possible D gene (5 bases). This CDR3 spans 16 amino acids. V was pared by 4 bases and J by 0 bases, with 10 bases between. Germline V lookup: CDR1 LGHDT, CDR2 YNNKEL (reference sequence). The CDR3 reads CASSRRRNSGANVLTF. The CDR3 DNA sequence: TGTGCCAGCAGCCGGAGGAGAAACTCTGGGGCCAACGTCCTGACTTTC.

The V and J genes are TRBV5-4 and TRBJ1-5; 8 bases align to TRBD1. The CDR3 runs 15 residues. Germline V gene lookup returns CDR1 SGHNT and CDR2 YYREEE (reference sequence). The V and J ends lost 0 bases and 5 bases, in that order; junction bases with no gene match: 4. The chain's CDR3 is CASSLGQGSDQPQHF. CDR3 in DNA: TGTGCCAGCAGCTTGGGACAGGGGAGTGATCAGCCCCAGCATTTT. The complete variable domain, with remaining parts taken from reference TRBV5-4 and TRBJ1-5, reads ETGVTQSPTHLIKTRGQQVTLRCSSQSGHNTVSWYQQALGQGPQFIFQYYREEENGRGNFPPRFSGLQFPNYSSELNVNALELDDSALYLCASSLGQGSDQPQHFGDGTRLSIL.

The chain employs TRBV5-1 and TRBJ2-3; D gene ambiguous. The CDR3 has 15 amino acids. V lost 4 bases and J lost 1, with 13 bases in between. Germline V gene data show CDR1 as SGHRS and CDR2 as YFSETQ. CDR3 bases: TGCGCCAGCAGCACCAGTCGTGTCCGCACAGATACGCAGTATTTT. The encoded protein is CASSTSRVRTDTQYF.

This clone was counted between two and nine times. This rearrangement joins TRBV11-2 to TRBJ2-7; 7 nucleotides match TRBD1. J lost 5 bases, V lost 4 bases, and 8 bases had no gene match. Germline lookup yields CDR1 SGHAT and CDR2 FQNNGV. The CDR3 has 14 residues. The DNA of the CDR3 is TGTGCCAGCAGCTCCCCTAAACAGGGGAACGAGCAGTACTTC. It codes for CASSSPKQGNEQYF.

The chain uses TRBV14 and TRBJ2-4, with 7 bases identical to TRBD2. This CDR3 has 17 amino acids. The V gene end was trimmed by 5 bases and the J gene end by 2 bases; junction bases not matched to a gene: 12. The germline gives CDR1 SGHDN, CDR2 FVKESK. Here the CDR3 DNA reads TGTGCCAGCAGCTCGAGACGGGAGGAGCGAACCAAAAACATTCAGTACTTC. It specifies CASSSRREERTKNIQYF.

V usage is TRBV18 and J usage is TRBJ1-1; 7 bases are a match to TRBD1. Germline CDR1 KGHSH, CDR2 LQKENI. J lost 1 base, V lost 2 bases, and 4 bases had no gene match. The CDR3 is 15 residues long. CDR3 amino acids: CASSPSGTANTEAFF. The CDR3 region has the DNA TGTGCCAGCTCACCATCCGGGACAGCGAACACTGAAGCTTTCTTT.

The genes are TRBV2 and TRBJ1-5; possibly TRBD1 for D (5 bases). V was trimmed by 4 bases and J by 5 bases, leaving 9 bases between them. CDR1 is SNHLY, CDR2 FYNNEI, per germline. CDR3 length equals 13 residues. The CDR3 coding sequence is TGTGCCAGCAGTGGGGGGAGGGATCAGCCCCAGCATTTT. Translating it yields CASSGGRDQPQHF.

V usage is TRBV24-1 and J usage is TRBJ2-7; 7 positions agree with TRBD1. The CDR3 consists of 15 residues. From germline, CDR1 is KGHDR and CDR2 SFDVKD. The junction had 8 bases not matched to a gene; V was cut back by 2 bases and J by 5 bases. The CDR3 reads CATSDYRDRLNEQYF. In nucleotides, the CDR3 is TGTGCCACCAGTGATTACCGGGACAGACTCAACGAGCAGTACTTC.

This chain joins TRBV7-9 and TRBJ1-4, with 9 nucleotides matching TRBD1. In germline, CDR1 is SEHNR, CDR2 FQNEAQ (reference sequence). The CDR3 runs 14 residues. Trimming removed 3 bases from V and 6 bases from J; junction bases left unmatched: 2. The CDR3 is CASSLTGGDEKLFF. DNA for the CDR3: TGTGCCAGCAGCTTGACAGGGGGAGATGAAAAACTGTTTTTT.

CDR3 sequence (DNA): TGCGCCAGCAGCTTTAACGCGCGGGAAAATCAGCCCCAGCATTTT. Protein product: CASSFNARENQPQHF. The V and J genes are TRBV5-1 and TRBJ1-5; no clear D gene. The CDR3 is made up of 15 amino acids. V was clipped by 2 bases and J by 4 bases, with 13 bases between them. The germline CDR1 and CDR2 sequences are SGHRS and YFSETQ.

This sequence joins TRBV3-1 (or the pseudogene TRBV3-2) and TRBJ2-3; D is ambiguous. The CDR3 has 12 residues. The V end lost 4 bases, the J end lost 6 bases, and 8 bases lay between the germline ends. Germline values: CDR1 LGHDT, CDR2 YNNKEL (reference sequence). CDR3 DNA sequence: TGTGCCAGCAGCCCGCCCGGGGATACGCAGTATTTT. Protein sequence: CASSPPGDTQYF.

This chain uses TRBV7-2 with TRBJ2-5; 8 bases match TRBD1. The CDR3 is 15 residues long. V shed 3 bases and J 4 bases; nucleotides not matched to a gene: 7. Germline values: CDR1 SGHTA, CDR2 FQGNSA. The CDR3 sequence: CASSFWPGGPETQYF. The CDR3 nucleotides are TGTGCCAGCAGCTTCTGGCCAGGGGGCCCAGAGACCCAGTACTTC.

CDR3: CASSTTVAGGPYEQYF. The CDR3 bases are TGTGCCAGTAGTACGACGGTAGCGGGGGGCCCCTACGAGCAGTACTTC. The genes are TRBV19 and TRBJ2-7, with 10 bases matching TRBD2. The CDR3 is made up of 16 amino acids. V shed 4 bases and J 2 bases; nucleotides not matched to a gene: 8. The germline gives CDR1 LNHDA, CDR2 SQIVND (reference sequence).

V gene TRBV3-1 (or the pseudogene TRBV3-2) combines with J gene TRBJ1-3; D is perhaps TRBD1 (5 bases). The CDR3 sequence is 15 residues long. The germline V and J ends were trimmed by 0 bases and 2 bases, with 8 bases remaining between them. Germline loops: CDR1 LGHDT, CDR2 YNNKEL (reference sequence). In nucleotides, the CDR3 is TGTGCCAGCAGCCAAGAAATCAGGGCTGGAAACACCATATATTTT. It specifies CASSQEIRAGNTIYF.